This TCR beta chain was captured by sequencing in a study of T cells in Graves' hyperthyroidism and ophthalmopathy. This CDR3 has 14 residues. The V end was cut by 5 bases, the J end by 7 bases, with 15 bases between. Germline V CDR1 and CDR2: MGHDK, SYGVNS. The investigators amplified TCR beta CDR3 regions from RNA transcripts. The study used the HTBI primer set for a first-round RT-PCR of the TCR CDR3. TCRdb recomputed calls from the multiplex PCR reads with MiXCR, one row per CDR3 protein. The table shows about 380,000 distinct CDR3 sequences, with about 13% occurring only once. This clonotype has at least ten counts.

The specimen was blood. The clonotype comes from a man aged 25 to 40 with Graves' hyperthyroidism that later progressed to Graves' ophthalmopathy. The chain recombines TRBV25-1 with TRBJ1-5; a weak D match, TRBD1 (6 bases). The CDR3 spells CASSPRTDQQPQHF. For the CDR3, the DNA is TGTGCCAGCAGTCCAAGGACAGATCAGCAGCCCCAGCATTTT.